This TCR beta chain was found in a study of shared clonotypes between healthy human individuals. Method: immunoSEQ multiplex PCR; TCRdb's copy keeps in-frame clones and lacks some. The sample yields 2 million to 2.5 million clones, approximately 95% seen once. CDR3 size: 17 residues. The V end was cut by 4 bases, the J end by 0 bases, with 16 bases between. Germline values: CDR1 SGHAT, CDR2 FQNNGV. This TCR came from a young man in good health. Some clones in this sample may be carry-over from other donors' samples. The source material was naive CD4+ T cells from PBMCs. As for subset: CD45RA+ positively selected. The V gene is TRBV11-2, the J gene TRBJ2-1; D is perhaps TRBD2 (6 bases). CDR3 nucleotides: TGTGCCAGCAGCTCCTTCCCCTCCGGGAGCTCCTACAATGAGCAGTTCTTC. It yields the protein CASSSFPSGSSYNEQFF.